This T cell receptor beta chain was retrieved from a study of blood T cell repertoires in COVID-19. Germline lookup yields CDR1 MDHEN and CDR2 SYDVKM. The length of the CDR3 is 18 residues. Trimming cost V 4 bases and J 4 bases, with 23 bases left between them. Produced via immunoSEQ multiplex PCR; TCRdb's table is partial and in-frame only. Here the sample spans around 63,000 clones, 73% being singletons. The sequenced sample consisted of peripheral blood. The genes are TRBV28 and TRBJ1-5; D is uncertain. This TCR came from a woman aged 45-60 years with active or convalescent COVID-19. CDR3 protein: CASSSPPTPQMWNQPQHF. DNA of the CDR3: TGTGCCAGCAGTTCCCCACCCACACCCCAAATGTGGAATCAGCCCCAGCATTTT. Combining the CDR3 with reference TRBV28 and TRBJ1-5 gives the whole variable domain DVKVTQSSRYLVKRTGEKVFLECVQDMDHENMFWYRQDPGLGLRLIYFSYDVKMKEKGDIPEGYSVSREKKERFSLILESASTNQTSMYLCASSSPPTPQMWNQPQHFGDGTRLSIL.